The TCR beta chain described here comes from a study of regulatory T cells in long-lasting Graves disease. Time point specified: newly diagnosed GD, antithyroid drugs for less than 3 months. Construction of the TCR library relied on RNA isolated from PBMCs. TCR beta libraries were built with iRepertoire HTBI primers and Arm-PCR of CDR3 regions. One entry per CDR3 protein results from TCRdb running MiXCR on the multiplex PCR reads. The sample shows over 200,000 distinct CDR3 sequences, about 17% of them seen only once. By share, this clonotype counts as medium-sized (0.01 to 0.1%). The CDR3 contains 15 residues. V lost 6 bases and J 3 bases, leaving 15 bases between the germline ends. This sample was shared with a second study, whose subject was T cells in Graves' hyperthyroidism and ophthalmopathy.

Sequencing was performed on peripheral blood mononuclear cells (PBMCs), taken at new diagnosis, from a patient treated with antithyroid drugs. The source is a young woman with Graves disease. The chain carries TRBV12-3 or TRBV12-4 and TRBJ1-5, with a weak D call TRBD1 (5 bases). CDR3 DNA: TGTGCCAGCAGGGGGGTTGGGGGTAACAATCAGCCCCAGCATTTT. Encoded protein: CASRGVGGNNQPQHF.